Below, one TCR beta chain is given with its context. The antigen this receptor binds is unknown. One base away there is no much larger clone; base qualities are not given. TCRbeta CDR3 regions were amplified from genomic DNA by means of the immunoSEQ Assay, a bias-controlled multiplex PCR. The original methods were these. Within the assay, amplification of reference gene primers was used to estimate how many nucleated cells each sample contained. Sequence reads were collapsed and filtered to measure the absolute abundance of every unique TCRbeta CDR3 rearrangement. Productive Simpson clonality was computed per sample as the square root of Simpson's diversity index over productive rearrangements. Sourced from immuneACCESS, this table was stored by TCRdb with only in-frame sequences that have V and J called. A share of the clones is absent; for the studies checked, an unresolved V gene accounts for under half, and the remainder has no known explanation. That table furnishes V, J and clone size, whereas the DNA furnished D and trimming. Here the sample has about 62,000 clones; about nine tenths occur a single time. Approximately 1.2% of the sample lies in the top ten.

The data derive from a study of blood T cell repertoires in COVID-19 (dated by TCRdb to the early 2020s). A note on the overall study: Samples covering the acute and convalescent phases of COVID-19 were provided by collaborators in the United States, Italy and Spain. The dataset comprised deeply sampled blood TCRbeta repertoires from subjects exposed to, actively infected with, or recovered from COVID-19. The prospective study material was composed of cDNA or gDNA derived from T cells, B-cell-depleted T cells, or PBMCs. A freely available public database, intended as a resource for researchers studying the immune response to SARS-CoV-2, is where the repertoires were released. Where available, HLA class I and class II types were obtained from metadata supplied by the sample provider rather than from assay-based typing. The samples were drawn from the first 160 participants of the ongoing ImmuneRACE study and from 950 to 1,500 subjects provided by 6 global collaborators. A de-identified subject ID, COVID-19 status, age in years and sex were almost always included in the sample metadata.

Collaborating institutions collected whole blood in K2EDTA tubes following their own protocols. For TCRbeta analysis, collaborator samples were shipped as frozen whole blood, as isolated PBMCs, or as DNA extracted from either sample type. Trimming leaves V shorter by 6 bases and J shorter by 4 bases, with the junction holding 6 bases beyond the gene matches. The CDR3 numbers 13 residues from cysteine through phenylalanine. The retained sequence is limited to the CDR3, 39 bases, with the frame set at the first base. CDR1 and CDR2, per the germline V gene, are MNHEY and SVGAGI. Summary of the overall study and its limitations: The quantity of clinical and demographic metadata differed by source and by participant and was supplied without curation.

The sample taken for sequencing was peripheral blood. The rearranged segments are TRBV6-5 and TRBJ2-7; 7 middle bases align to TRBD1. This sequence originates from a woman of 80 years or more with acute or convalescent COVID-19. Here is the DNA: TGTGCCAGCAGAGACACAGGGGTTTACGAGCAGTACTTC. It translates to CASRDTGVYEQYF.